The T cell receptor beta chain described here comes from a study of T cell clusters in autoimmune cytopenias. This clonotype is called medium-sized based on its frequency. CDR3 length equals 14 residues. Per germline, CDR1 MNHNS and CDR2 SASEGT. One tube held mixed TRB-A and TRB-B primer pools for touch-down PCR. TCRdb re-called the multiplex PCR reads; one entry per CDR3 protein, DNA not given. The sample totals 2,500 to 3,500 distinct CDR3 sequences. About 37,500 genome equivalents of blood DNA were amplified for TRB. This sample was shared with a second study, whose subject was T cell repertoires in aging, cancer and after chemotherapy.

Sequencing used peripheral blood. The V call is TRBV6-1, the J call TRBJ2-1; TCRdb lists TRBD1, though no DNA is available to test this call. This sequence originates from a human donor in good health. CDR3 in amino acids: CASDKGDRGNEQFF.